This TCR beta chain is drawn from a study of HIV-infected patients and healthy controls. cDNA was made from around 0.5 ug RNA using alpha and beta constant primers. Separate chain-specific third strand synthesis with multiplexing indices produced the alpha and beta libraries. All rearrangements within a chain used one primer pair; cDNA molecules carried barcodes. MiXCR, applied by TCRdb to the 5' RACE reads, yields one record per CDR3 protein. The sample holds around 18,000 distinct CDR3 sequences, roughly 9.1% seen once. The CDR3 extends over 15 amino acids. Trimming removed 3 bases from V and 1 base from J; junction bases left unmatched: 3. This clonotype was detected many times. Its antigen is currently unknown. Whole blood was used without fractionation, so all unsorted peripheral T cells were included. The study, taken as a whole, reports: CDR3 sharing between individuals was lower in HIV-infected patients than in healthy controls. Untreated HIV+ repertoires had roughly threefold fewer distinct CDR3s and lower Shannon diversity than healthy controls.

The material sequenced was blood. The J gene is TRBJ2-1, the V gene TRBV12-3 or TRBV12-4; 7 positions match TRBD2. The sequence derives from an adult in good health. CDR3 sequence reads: CASSLPGGSYNEQFF. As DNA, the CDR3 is TGTGCCAGCAGTTTGCCGGGGGGTTCCTACAATGAGCAGTTCTTC.